The TCR beta chain under discussion was sequenced for a study of blood T cells in healthy people across ages. Findings and limits, study-wide: Bulk PBMC profiling left naive and antigen-experienced comparisons inconclusive.

The people who gave samples were healthy Caucasians from Russia, aged 6 to 90. Per sample, a minimum of 6.5 million PBMCs were isolated. The CDR3 has 13 residues. Germline assignment: CDR1 ENHRY and CDR2 SYGVKD. V gave up 6 bases and J gave up 4 bases; unmatched junction bases: 4. For the second PCR, which ran for 7 to 11 cycles, a sample-barcoded 5' primer and a J-beta primer mix were used. MiXCR, applied by TCRdb to the 5' RACE reads, yields one record per CDR3 protein. The data contain 1.5 million to 2 million distinct CDR3 sequences, 28% of them singletons. Worth noting for this clonotype: Its target is unknown.

The chain uses TRBV10-3 and TRBJ1-1; 8 bases align to TRBD1. This TCR derives from a woman younger than 45 in good health. Sequencing used blood. CDR3 in amino acids: CAIRVTGATEAFF. CDR3 in DNA: TGTGCCATCAGGGTGACAGGGGCCACTGAAGCTTTCTTT.